These T cell receptor beta chains were read from a single sample in a study of T cell repertoires in cytomegalovirus infection. TCRdb reprocessed the reads with MiXCR, giving one entry per CDR3 protein. The repertoire consists of about 530,000 distinct CDR3 sequences, with approximately 25% occurring once and the leading ten covering over 10%. Sequenced: PBMCs. The receptors were sampled from a human donor in good health (CMV status not recorded). Some clones in this sample may be carry-over from other donors' samples. CDR3s include the opening cysteine and the closing phenylalanine or tryptophan. The order of the fields is clone size, J gene, V gene, D gene, CDR3 protein, CDR3 DNA. The D gene is left open where the match is weak. Where a row states a size, it is once, few, many or the class of an expanded clone; other rows omit it.

>many|TRBJ2-1|TRBV7-2|TRBD2
CASSSTSGSTYEQFF
TGTGCCAGCAGCTCCACTAGCGGGAGTACGTATGAGCAGTTCTTC
>.|TRBJ2-1|TRBV5-6|.
CASSLLQRLQRNEQFF
TGTGCCAGCAGCTTGTTACAGCGCCTACAACGAAATGAGCAGTTCTTC
>.|TRBJ1-5|TRBV6-2/TRBV6-3|.
CASSYRANQPQHF
TGTGCCAGCAGTTACAGGGCCAATCAGCCCCAGCATTTT
>few|TRBJ2-1|TRBV12-3/TRBV12-4|.
CASSLAQGIHEQFF
TGTGCCAGCAGTTTAGCACAGGGCATCCATGAGCAGTTCTTC
>few|TRBJ2-3|TRBV6-5|.
CASSHADTQYF
TGTGCCAGCAGTCATGCGGATACGCAGTATTTT
>.|TRBJ2-1|TRBV12-3/TRBV12-4|.
CASSPAYGQFF
TGTGCCAGCAGTCCTGCTTATGGGCAGTTCTTC
>.|TRBJ2-7|TRBV6-7|.
CASSLPGTDSEDAYEQYF
TGTGCCAGCAGCCTCCCCGGGACGGATTCAGAAGACGCCTACGAGCAGTACTTC
>.|TRBJ2-7|TRBV4-3|TRBD2
CASSVGLAFYEQYF
TGCGCCAGCAGCGTAGGACTAGCGTTCTACGAGCAGTACTTC
>.|TRBJ2-6|TRBV12-3/TRBV12-4|.
CASSSATGANVLTF
TGTGCCAGCAGTTCCGCGACTGGGGCCAACGTCCTGACTTTC
>.|TRBJ1-2|TRBV20-1|TRBD1
CSARTAGGYGYTF
TGCAGTGCTAGAACAGCAGGGGGCTATGGCTACACCTTC
>once|TRBJ2-4|TRBV30|.
CAWSVPEGVLAKNIQYF
TGTGCCTGGAGTGTACCCGAGGGGGTCTTAGCCAAAAACATTCAGTACTTC
>.|TRBJ1-2|TRBV7-9|.
CASSLLGTGLEGYTF
TGTGCCAGCAGCCTATTGGGTACAGGCCTCGAGGGCTACACCTTC
>few|TRBJ1-1|TRBV30|.
CAWTHGISNTEAFF
TGTGCCTGGACCCATGGCATCTCGAACACTGAAGCTTTCTTT
>few|TRBJ1-5|TRBV18|.
CASSETRGSNQPQHF
TGTGCCAGCTCAGAGACCAGGGGAAGCAATCAGCCCCAGCATTTT
>few|TRBJ2-1|TRBV6-1|.
CASSEARLALYEQFF
TGTGCCAGCAGTGAAGCGCGGCTAGCGCTTTATGAGCAGTTCTTC
>.|TRBJ2-1|TRBV20-1|.
CSAPDGDSSYNEQFF
TGCAGTGCTCCGGACGGAGACTCCTCCTACAATGAGCAGTTCTTC
>few|TRBJ1-1|TRBV6-6|.
CASSYINPGTEAFF
TGTGCCAGCAGTTACATAAACCCCGGCACTGAAGCTTTCTTT
>.|TRBJ2-7|TRBV4-3|.
CASSQDLGREQYF
TGCGCCAGCAGCCAAGACTTAGGACGGGAGCAGTACTTC
>.|TRBJ2-3|TRBV28|TRBD2
CASILGASGLGTTWTDTQYF
TGTGCCAGCATCCTGGGAGCTAGCGGGTTAGGAACTACTTGGACAGATACGCAGTATTTT
>few|TRBJ2-4|TRBV11-3|.
CASSLDRALQYF
TGTGCCAGCAGCTTAGATCGAGCTCTACAGTACTTC
>.|TRBJ1-2|TRBV27|.
CASSLGWGGAGGYTF
TGTGCCAGCAGTTTAGGTTGGGGAGGGGCTGGTGGCTACACCTTC
>many|TRBJ1-1|TRBV7-9|.
CASSLAKGDRKNTEAFF
TGTGCCAGCAGCTTAGCGAAGGGTGACAGGAAGAACACTGAAGCTTTCTTT
>.|TRBJ2-5|TRBV23-1|.
CASSQSYRVGETQYF
TGCGCCAGCAGTCAGTCCTACAGGGTAGGCGAGACCCAGTACTTC
>.|TRBJ2-4|TRBV12-3/TRBV12-4|TRBD1
CASSSGTAVRDIQYF
TGTGCCAGCAGCTCCGGGACAGCAGTCAGGGACATTCAGTACTTC
>.|TRBJ2-4|TRBV27|TRBD2
CASSPGGGVAKNIQYF
TGTGCCAGCAGTCCCGGGGGGGGAGTGGCCAAAAACATTCAGTACTTC
>.|TRBJ1-2|TRBV4-1|TRBD1
CASSHPEQGTYGYTF
TGCGCCAGCAGCCACCCGGAACAGGGGACCTATGGCTACACCTTC
>few|TRBJ2-1|TRBV20-1|.
CSARGFGDTLKYNEQFF
TGCAGTGCTAGAGGCTTCGGGGACACACTAAAATACAATGAGCAGTTCTTC
>once|TRBJ1-1|TRBV7-4|.
CASSFETLNTEAFF
TGTGCCAGCAGCTTCGAAACTTTAAACACTGAAGCTTTCTTT
>few|TRBJ2-1|TRBV6-1|.
CASSERTAPSYNEQFF
TGTGCCAGCAGTGAAAGGACAGCCCCTTCTTACAATGAGCAGTTCTTC
>.|TRBJ2-4|TRBV7-2|TRBD1
CASSPSDRGILGAKNIQYF
TGTGCCAGCAGCCCGTCGGACAGGGGGATTTTAGGAGCCAAAAACATTCAGTACTTC
>few|TRBJ2-1|TRBV6-2/TRBV6-3|TRBD1
CASKTGAAMFF
TGTGCCAGTAAGACAGGGGCCGCGATGTTCTTC
>.|TRBJ1-2|TRBV15|.
CATSRDVGLGRDGYTF
TGTGCCACCAGCAGAGACGTCGGATTAGGGCGGGATGGCTACACCTTC
>.|TRBJ1-1|TRBV6-2/TRBV6-3|.
CASSYSASLNTEAFF
TGTGCCAGCAGTTACTCCGCCAGCTTGAACACTGAAGCTTTCTTT
>few|TRBJ1-1|TRBV7-2|TRBD1
CASSSGTGFPEAFF
TGTGCCAGCAGCTCCGGGACAGGGTTCCCTGAAGCTTTCTTT
>few|TRBJ1-2|TRBV4-1|TRBD1
CASSQGNTGTDGYTF
TGCGCCAGCAGCCAAGGAAACACCGGGACAGATGGCTACACCTTC
>.|TRBJ2-5|TRBV6-1|.
CASRRRTAEQQETQYF
TGTGCCAGCAGGCGGCGGACAGCTGAGCAACAAGAGACCCAGTACTTC
>few|TRBJ1-2|TRBV7-3|.
CASSSRGQGTYGYTF
TGTGCCAGCAGCTCGAGAGGCCAGGGGACCTATGGCTACACCTTC
>once|TRBJ2-7|TRBV29-1|.
CSVEGFPYEQYF
TGCAGCGTTGAAGGATTCCCGTACGAGCAGTACTTC
>few|TRBJ2-1|TRBV28|TRBD2
CASSFTSKELAGTMDEQFF
TGTGCCAGCAGCTTTACCTCTAAGGAACTAGCGGGAACTATGGATGAGCAGTTCTTC
>.|TRBJ2-1|TRBV12-3/TRBV12-4|.
CASSLRWNHNEQFF
TGTGCCAGCAGTCTAAGGTGGAATCACAATGAGCAGTTCTTC
>.|TRBJ1-5|TRBV7-2|.
CASSLVSGANQPQHF
TGTGCCAGCAGCTTAGTTTCCGGGGCGAATCAGCCCCAGCATTTT
>few|TRBJ1-1|TRBV29-1|TRBD1
CSVGLGTGIAFF
TGCAGCGTTGGGTTAGGGACAGGGATCGCTTTCTTT
>many|TRBJ1-5|TRBV2|.
CASSDYSNQPQHF
TGTGCCAGCAGTGACTATAGCAATCAGCCCCAGCATTTT
>few|TRBJ1-5|TRBV6-2/TRBV6-3|.
CASRPPTGFNQPQHF
TGTGCCAGCAGACCCCCGACAGGATTCAATCAGCCCCAGCATTTT
>few|TRBJ2-1|TRBV7-9|TRBD2
CASSLLASSGSINEQFF
TGTGCCAGCAGCTTATTGGCGTCTAGCGGGAGTATCAATGAGCAGTTCTTC
>many|TRBJ2-3|TRBV7-8|TRBD1
CASSLRGQGGPDTQYF
TGTGCCAGCAGCTTAAGGGGACAGGGGGGCCCGGATACGCAGTATTTT
>.|TRBJ2-2|TRBV19|TRBD2
CASSRGASGVNTGELFF
TGTGCCAGTAGTCGAGGGGCTAGCGGGGTCAACACCGGGGAGCTGTTTTTT
>few|TRBJ2-1|TRBV5-6|TRBD1
CASSLRAAGQGTNEQFF
TGTGCCAGCAGCTTGAGGGCCGCCGGACAGGGGACCAATGAGCAGTTCTTC
>few|TRBJ2-3|TRBV9|TRBD1
CASSVRGQGSTDTQYF
TGTGCCAGCAGCGTGAGGGGGCAGGGCAGCACAGATACGCAGTATTTT
>many|TRBJ1-5|TRBV7-2|.
CASSAGQWSNQPQHF
TGTGCCAGCAGCGCAGGACAGTGGAGCAATCAGCCCCAGCATTTT
>.|TRBJ1-6|TRBV2|.
CASSAGRANSPLHF
TGTGCCAGCAGTGCCGGGAGGGCGAATTCACCCCTCCACTTT
>few|TRBJ1-1|TRBV7-9|TRBD1
CASSLRQGDTEAFF
TGTGCCAGCAGCTTAAGACAGGGCGACACTGAAGCTTTCTTT
>.|TRBJ2-1|TRBV10-1|.
CASSERRDGDEQFF
TGCGCCAGCAGTGAAAGGCGAGATGGCGATGAGCAGTTCTTC